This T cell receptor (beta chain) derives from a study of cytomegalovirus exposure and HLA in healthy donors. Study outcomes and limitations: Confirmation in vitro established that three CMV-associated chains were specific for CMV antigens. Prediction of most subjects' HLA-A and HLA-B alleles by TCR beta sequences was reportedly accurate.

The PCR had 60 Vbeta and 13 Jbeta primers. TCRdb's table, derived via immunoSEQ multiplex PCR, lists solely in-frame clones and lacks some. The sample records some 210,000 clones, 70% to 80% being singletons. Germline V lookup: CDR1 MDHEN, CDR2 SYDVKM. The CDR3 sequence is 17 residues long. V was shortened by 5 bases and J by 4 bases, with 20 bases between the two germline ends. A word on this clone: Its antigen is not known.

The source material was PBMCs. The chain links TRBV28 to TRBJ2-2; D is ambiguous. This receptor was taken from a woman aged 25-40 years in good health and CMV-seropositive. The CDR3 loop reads CASSDRERSFSTGELFF. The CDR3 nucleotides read TGTGCCAGCAGTGATCGTGAGCGCTCCTTCTCCACCGGGGAGCTGTTTTTT.